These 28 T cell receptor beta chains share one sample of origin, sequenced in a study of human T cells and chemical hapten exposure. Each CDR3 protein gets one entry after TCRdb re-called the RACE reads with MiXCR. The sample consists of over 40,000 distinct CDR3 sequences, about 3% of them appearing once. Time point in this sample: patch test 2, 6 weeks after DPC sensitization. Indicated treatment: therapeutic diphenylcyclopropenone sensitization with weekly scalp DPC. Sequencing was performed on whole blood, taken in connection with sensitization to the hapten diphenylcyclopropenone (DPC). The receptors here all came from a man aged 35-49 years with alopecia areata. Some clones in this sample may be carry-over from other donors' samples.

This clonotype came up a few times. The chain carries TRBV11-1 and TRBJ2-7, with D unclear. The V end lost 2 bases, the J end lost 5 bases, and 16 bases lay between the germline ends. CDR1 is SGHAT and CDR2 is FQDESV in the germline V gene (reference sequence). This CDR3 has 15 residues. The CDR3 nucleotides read TGTGCCAGCAGCTTAACGACCGCAAGCTACGACGAGCAGTACTTC. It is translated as CASSLTTASYDEQYF.

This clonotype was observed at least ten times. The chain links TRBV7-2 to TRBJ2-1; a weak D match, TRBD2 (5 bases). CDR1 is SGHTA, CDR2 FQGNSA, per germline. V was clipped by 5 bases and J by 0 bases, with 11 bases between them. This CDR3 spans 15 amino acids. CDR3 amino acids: CASSLSVLSYNEQFF. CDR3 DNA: TGTGCCAGCAGCCTTAGCGTACTCTCCTACAATGAGCAGTTCTTC.

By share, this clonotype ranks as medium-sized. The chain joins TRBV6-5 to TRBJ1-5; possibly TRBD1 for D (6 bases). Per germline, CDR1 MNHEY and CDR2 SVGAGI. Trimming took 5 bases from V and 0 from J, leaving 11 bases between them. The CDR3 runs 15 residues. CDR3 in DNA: TGTGCCAGCAGTCCACAGGGACATAGCAATCAGCCCCAGCATTTT. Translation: CASSPQGHSNQPQHF.

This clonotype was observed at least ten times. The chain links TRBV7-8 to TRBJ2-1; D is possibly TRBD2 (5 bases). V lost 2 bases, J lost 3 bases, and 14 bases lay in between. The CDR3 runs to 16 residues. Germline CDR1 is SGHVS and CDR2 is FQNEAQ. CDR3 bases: TGTGCCAGCAGCTTAATAGCGACTAATGGCTACAATGAGCAGTTCTTC. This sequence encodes CASSLIATNGYNEQFF.

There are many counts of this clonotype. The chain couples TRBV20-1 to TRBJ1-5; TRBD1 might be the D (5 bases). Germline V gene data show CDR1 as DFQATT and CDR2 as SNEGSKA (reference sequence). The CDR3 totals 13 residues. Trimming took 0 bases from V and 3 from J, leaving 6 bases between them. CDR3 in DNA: TGCAGTGCTAGAGAGGGGCCCAATCAGCCCCAGCATTTT. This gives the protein CSAREGPNQPQHF.

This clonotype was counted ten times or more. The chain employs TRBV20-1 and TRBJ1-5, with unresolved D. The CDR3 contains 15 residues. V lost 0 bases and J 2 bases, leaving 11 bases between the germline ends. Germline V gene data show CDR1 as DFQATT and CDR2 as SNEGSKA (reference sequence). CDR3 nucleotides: TGCAGTGCTAGAGATGGAGGGAGTGGCAATCAGCCCCAGCATTTT. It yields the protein CSARDGGSGNQPQHF.

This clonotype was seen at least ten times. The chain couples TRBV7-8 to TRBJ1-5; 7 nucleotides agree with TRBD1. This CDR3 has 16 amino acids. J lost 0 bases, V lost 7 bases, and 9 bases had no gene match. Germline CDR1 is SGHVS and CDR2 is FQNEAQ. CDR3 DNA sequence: TGTGCCAGCACCCGTGGGGGACAGTATAGCAATCAGCCCCAGCATTTT. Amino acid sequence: CASTRGGQYSNQPQHF.

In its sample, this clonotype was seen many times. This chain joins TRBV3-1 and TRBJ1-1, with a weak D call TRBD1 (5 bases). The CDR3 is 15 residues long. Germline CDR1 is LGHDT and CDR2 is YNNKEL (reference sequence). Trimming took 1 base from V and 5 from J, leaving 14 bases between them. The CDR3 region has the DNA TGTGCCAGCAGCCAAGGCGGGGGAGGGAGAACTGAAGCTTTCTTT. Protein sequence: CASSQGGGGRTEAFF. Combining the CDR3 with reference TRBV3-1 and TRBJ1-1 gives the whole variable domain DTAVSQTPKYLVTQMGNDKSIKCEQNLGHDTMYWYKQDSKKFLKIMFSYNNKELIINETVPNRFSPKSPDKAHLNLHINSLELGDSAVYFCASSQGGGGRTEAFFGQGTRLTVV.

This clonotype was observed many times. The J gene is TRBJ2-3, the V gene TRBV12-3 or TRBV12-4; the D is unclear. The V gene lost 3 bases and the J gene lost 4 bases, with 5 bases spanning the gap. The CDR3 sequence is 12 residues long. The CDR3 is CASSLSSDTQYF. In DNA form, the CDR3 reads TGTGCCAGCAGTTTGAGTTCAGATACGCAGTATTTT.

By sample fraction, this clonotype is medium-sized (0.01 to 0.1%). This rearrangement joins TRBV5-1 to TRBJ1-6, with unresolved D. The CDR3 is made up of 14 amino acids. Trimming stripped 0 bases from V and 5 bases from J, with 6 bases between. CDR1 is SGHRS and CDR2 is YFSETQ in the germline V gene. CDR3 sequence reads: CASSLVVDNSPLHF. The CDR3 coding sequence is TGCGCCAGCAGCTTGGTCGTGGATAATTCACCCCTCCACTTT.

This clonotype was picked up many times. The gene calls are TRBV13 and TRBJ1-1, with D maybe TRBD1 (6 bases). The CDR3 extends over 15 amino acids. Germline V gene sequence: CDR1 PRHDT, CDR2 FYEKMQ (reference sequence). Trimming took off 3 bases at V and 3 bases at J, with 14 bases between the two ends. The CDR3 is CASSFRQGMDTEAFF. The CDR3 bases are TGTGCCAGCAGCTTCCGGCAGGGGATGGACACTGAAGCTTTCTTT.

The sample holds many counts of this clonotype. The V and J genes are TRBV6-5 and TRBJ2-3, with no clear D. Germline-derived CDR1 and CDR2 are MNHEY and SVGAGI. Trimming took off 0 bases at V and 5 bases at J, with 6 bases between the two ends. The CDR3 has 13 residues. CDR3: CASSYSNLDTQYF. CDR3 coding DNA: TGTGCCAGCAGTTACTCGAATCTAGATACGCAGTATTTT.

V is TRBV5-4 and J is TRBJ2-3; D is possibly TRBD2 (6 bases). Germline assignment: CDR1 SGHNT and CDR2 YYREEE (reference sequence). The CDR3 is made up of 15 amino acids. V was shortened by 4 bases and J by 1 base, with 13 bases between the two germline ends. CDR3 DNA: TGTGCCAGCAGCCCGGGATGGGGGGGCACAGATACGCAGTATTTT. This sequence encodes CASSPGWGGTDTQYF.

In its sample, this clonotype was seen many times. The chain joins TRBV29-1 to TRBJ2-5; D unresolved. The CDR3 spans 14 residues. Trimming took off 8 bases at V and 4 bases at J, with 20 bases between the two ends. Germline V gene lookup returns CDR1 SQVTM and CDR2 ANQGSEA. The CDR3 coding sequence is TGCAGCTTCAGAGCCAGTCCGCCAAGAGAGACCCAGTACTTC. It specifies CSFRASPPRETQYF.

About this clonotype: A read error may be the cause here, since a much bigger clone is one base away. The CDR3 spells CASSLDRENTQYF. The CDR3 nucleotides are TGTGCCAGCAGCTTGGACAGAGAAAACACTCAGTACTTC. V is TRBV5-6 and J is TRBJ2-4; D gene uncertain. This CDR3 is built from 13 residues. Germline assignment: CDR1 SGHDT and CDR2 YYEEEE. Filled out from reference TRBV5-6 and TRBJ2-4, the complete variable domain reads DAGVTQSPTHLIKTRGQQVTLRCSPKSGHDTVSWYQQALGQGPQFIFQYYEEEERQRGNFPDRFSGHQFPNYSSELNVNALLLGDSALYLCASSLDRENTQYFGAGTRLSVL.

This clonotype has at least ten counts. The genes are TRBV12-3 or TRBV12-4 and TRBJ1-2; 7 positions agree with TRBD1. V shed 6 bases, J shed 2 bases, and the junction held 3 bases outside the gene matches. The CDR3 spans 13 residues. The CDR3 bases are TGTGCCAGCAGCCCGACAGGGAACTATGGCTACACCTTC. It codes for CASSPTGNYGYTF.

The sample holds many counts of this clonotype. CDR3 region: CSAGTSGRAVYEQYF. As DNA, the CDR3 is TGCAGTGCGGGGACTAGCGGGAGGGCCGTCTACGAGCAGTACTTC. This chain uses TRBV20-1 with TRBJ2-7, with 16 positions matching TRBD2. The CDR3 has 15 amino acids. The J segment lost 3 bases and the V segment lost 6 bases, leaving 5 bases of the junction unmatched. The germline gives CDR1 DFQATT, CDR2 SNEGSKA (reference sequence).

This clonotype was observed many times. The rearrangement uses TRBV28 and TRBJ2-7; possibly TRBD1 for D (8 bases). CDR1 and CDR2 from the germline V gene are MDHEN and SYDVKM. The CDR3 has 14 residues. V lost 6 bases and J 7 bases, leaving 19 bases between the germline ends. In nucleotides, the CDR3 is TGTGCCAGCAGGATACAGGGGGGGACTGGGGAGCAGTACTTC. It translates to CASRIQGGTGEQYF.

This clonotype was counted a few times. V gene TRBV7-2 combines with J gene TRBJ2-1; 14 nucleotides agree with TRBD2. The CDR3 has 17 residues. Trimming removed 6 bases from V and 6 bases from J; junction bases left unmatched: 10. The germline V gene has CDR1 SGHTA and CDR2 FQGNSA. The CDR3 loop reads CASRTEPGLAGGNEQFF. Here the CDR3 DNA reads TGTGCCAGCAGGACTGAACCCGGACTAGCGGGAGGCAATGAGCAGTTCTTC.

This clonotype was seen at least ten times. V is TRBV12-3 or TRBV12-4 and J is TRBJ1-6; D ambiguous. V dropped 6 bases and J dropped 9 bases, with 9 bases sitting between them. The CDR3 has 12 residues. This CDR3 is CASRSFTSPLHF. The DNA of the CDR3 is TGTGCCAGCAGGTCCTTCACTTCACCCCTCCACTTT.

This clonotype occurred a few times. CDR3 DNA sequence: TGCGCCAGCAGCCCCTCCGCAACCTATGGCTACACCTTC. Protein sequence: CASSPSATYGYTF. The genes are TRBV5-1 and TRBJ1-2; no reliable D call. Deletions cut 4 bases from V and 4 bases from J, with 11 bases between. CDR3 size: 13 residues. From germline, CDR1 is SGHRS and CDR2 YFSETQ.

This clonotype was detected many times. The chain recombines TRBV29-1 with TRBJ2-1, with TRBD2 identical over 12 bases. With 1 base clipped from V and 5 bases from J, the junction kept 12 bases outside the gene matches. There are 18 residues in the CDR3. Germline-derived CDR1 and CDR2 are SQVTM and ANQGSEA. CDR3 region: CSVEGTSGERINHNEQFF. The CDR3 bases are TGCAGCGTTGAAGGGACTAGCGGGGAGAGAATCAATCACAATGAGCAGTTCTTC.

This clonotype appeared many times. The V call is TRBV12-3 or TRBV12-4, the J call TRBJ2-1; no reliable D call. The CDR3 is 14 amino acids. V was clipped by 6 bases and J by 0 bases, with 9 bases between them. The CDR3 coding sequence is TGTGCCAGCAGGACCGCGTCCTCCTACAATGAGCAGTTCTTC. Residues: CASRTASSYNEQFF.

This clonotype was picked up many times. The DNA of the CDR3 is TGTGCCAGCAGCCCCCTGGGACAAATCCACGAGCAGTACTTC. It codes for CASSPLGQIHEQYF. The chain is built from TRBV5-4 and TRBJ2-7; possible D gene TRBD1, 6 bases. The germline V gene encodes CDR1 SGHNT and CDR2 YYREEE (reference sequence). The CDR3 is 14 amino acids. Trimming took off 4 bases at V and 5 bases at J, with 16 bases between the two ends.

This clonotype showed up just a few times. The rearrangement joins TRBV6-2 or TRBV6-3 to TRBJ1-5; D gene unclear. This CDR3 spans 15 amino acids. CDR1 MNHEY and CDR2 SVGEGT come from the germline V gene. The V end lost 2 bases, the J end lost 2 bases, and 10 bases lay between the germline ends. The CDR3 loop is CASSYDLQRNQPQHF. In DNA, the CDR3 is TGTGCCAGCAGTTACGATCTACAGCGCAATCAGCCCCAGCATTTT.

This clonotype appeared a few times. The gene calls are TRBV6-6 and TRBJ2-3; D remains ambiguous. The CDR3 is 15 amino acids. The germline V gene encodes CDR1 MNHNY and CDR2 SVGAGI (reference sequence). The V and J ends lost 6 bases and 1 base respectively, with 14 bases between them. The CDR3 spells CASSSTSLRTDTQYF. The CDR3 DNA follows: TGTGCCAGCAGCTCTACGAGTCTCCGCACAGATACGCAGTATTTT.

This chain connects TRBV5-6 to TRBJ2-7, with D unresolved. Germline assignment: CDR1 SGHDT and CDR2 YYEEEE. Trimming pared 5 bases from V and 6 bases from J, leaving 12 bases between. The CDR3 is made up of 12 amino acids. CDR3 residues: CASSPSGSEQYF. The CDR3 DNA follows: TGTGCCAGCAGTCCTAGTGGGTCCGAGCAGTACTTC.

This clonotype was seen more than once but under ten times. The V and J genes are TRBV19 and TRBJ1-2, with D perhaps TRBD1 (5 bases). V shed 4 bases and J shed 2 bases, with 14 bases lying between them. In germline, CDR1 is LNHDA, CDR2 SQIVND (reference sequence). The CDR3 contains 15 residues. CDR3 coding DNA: TGTGCCAGTAGTACGCAGAAGGAGGGGAACTATGGCTACACCTTC. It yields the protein CASSTQKEGNYGYTF.